These 28 T cell receptor beta chains were all obtained from the same sample, sequenced in a study of cytomegalovirus exposure and HLA in healthy donors. The method was immunoSEQ multiplex PCR; TCRdb's version includes in-frame clones alone and lacks a portion of them. In the table there are about 98,000 clones, about 94% of which are singletons. The source material was PBMCs. The source of these receptors is a young woman in good health and CMV-seronegative.

The chain recombines TRBV6-4 with TRBJ2-3; D is uncertain. V shed 0 bases and J shed 2 bases, with 3 bases lying between them. The CDR3 length is 13 residues. The germline gives CDR1 MRHNA, CDR2 SNTAGT. The chain's CDR3 is CASSDSYTDTQYF. The CDR3 coding sequence is TGTGCCAGCAGTGACTCGTACACAGATACGCAGTATTTT.

The chain couples TRBV19 to TRBJ1-1; D ambiguous. V dropped 2 bases and J dropped 10 bases, with 11 bases sitting between them. CDR1 is LNHDA and CDR2 is SQIVND in the germline V gene (reference sequence). The CDR3 has 12 residues. The CDR3 sequence is CASSIPNVVAFF. CDR3 DNA: TGTGCCAGTAGTATACCGAATGTAGTAGCTTTCTTT. The full variable domain, its missing parts supplied by reference TRBV19 and TRBJ1-1, is DGGITQSPKYLFRKEGQNVTLSCEQNLNHDAMYWYRQDPGQGLRLIYYSQIVNDFQKGDIAEGYSVSREKKESFPLTVTSAQKNPTAFYLCASSIPNVVAFFGQGTRLTVV.

CDR3 in amino acids: CASSQIPDRSYGYTF. DNA of the CDR3: TGTGCCAGCAGCCAAATCCCCGACAGATCCTATGGCTACACCTTC. The chain combines TRBV7-6 with TRBJ1-2; possibly TRBD1 for D (5 bases). The V gene's germline CDR1 is SGHVS and CDR2 FNYEAQ. The CDR3 totals 15 residues. V shed 5 bases and J shed 4 bases, with 17 bases lying between them.

V usage is TRBV9 and J usage is TRBJ2-7, with D tentatively TRBD1 (5 bases). Deletions cut 0 bases from V and 2 bases from J, with 12 bases between. The CDR3 has 15 residues. Germline-derived CDR1 and CDR2 are SGDLS and YYNGEE. CDR3 loop: CASSVAPGSTYEQYF. CDR3 nucleotide sequence: TGTGCCAGCAGCGTAGCCCCAGGGTCCACCTACGAGCAGTACTTC.

The rearrangement uses TRBV7-9 and TRBJ1-1; D is uncertain. Trimming took off 6 bases at V and 0 bases at J, with 8 bases between the two ends. The CDR3 loop spans 13 amino acids. CDR1 is SEHNR and CDR2 is FQNEAQ in the germline V gene (reference sequence). The CDR3 loop is CASREELNTEAFF. The CDR3 nucleotides read TGTGCCAGCAGGGAGGAGCTGAACACTGAAGCTTTCTTT.

The chain is built from TRBV4-1 and TRBJ2-2; tentative D call: TRBD2 (5 bases). The V gene's germline CDR1 is MGHRA and CDR2 YSYEKL. Trimming removed 0 bases at V and 7 bases at J, with 15 bases between. This CDR3 has 16 residues. CDR3 protein: CASSQEGELFYGELFF. The CDR3 nucleotides read TGCGCCAGCAGCCAAGAGGGAGAGCTTTTCTACGGGGAGCTGTTTTTT.

CDR3 bases: TGTGCCAGTAGTATAACGGTACGTGCCTCGCCCCAGCATTTT. Amino acid sequence: CASSITVRASPQHF. V and J are TRBV19 and TRBJ1-5; D uncertain. Germline V gives CDR1 LNHDA, CDR2 SQIVND (reference sequence). Trimming removed 2 bases at V and 9 bases at J, with 14 bases between. This CDR3 comprises 14 residues.

This clone was recorded only once. This rearrangement joins TRBV7-9 to TRBJ2-2; TRBD2 matches 10 bases. Per the germline V gene, CDR1 is SEHNR and CDR2 is FQNEAQ (reference sequence). The CDR3 has 19 amino acids. The V and J ends lost 5 bases and 1 base, in that order; junction bases with no gene match: 13. The CDR3 region has the DNA TGTGCCAGCAGCGGCAGGGGTAGCGGGGGGAAGAAGAACACCGGGGAGCTGTTTTTT. This sequence encodes CASSGRGSGGKKNTGELFF.

The V and J genes are TRBV7-2 and TRBJ2-5; a possible D gene is TRBD1 (5 bases). Germline V CDR1 and CDR2: SGHTA, FQGNSA. The V and J ends lost 5 bases and 5 bases respectively, with 18 bases between them. The CDR3 has 15 residues. The CDR3 is CASSGRVFPDETQYF. The DNA for the CDR3 is TGTGCCAGCAGCGGCAGGGTCTTCCCGGATGAGACCCAGTACTTC.

The rearrangement joins TRBV5-1 to TRBJ2-3; a possible D gene is TRBD2 (6 bases). Per the germline V gene, CDR1 is SGHRS and CDR2 is YFSETQ. The CDR3 contains 14 residues. Trimming cost V 5 bases and J 2 bases, with 12 bases left between them. The chain's CDR3 is CASRSAGYTDTQYF. Here the CDR3 DNA reads TGCGCCAGCAGATCCGCGGGGTACACAGATACGCAGTATTTT.

The chain couples TRBV7-8 to TRBJ1-5; no clear D gene. Trimming cost V 6 bases and J 0 bases, with 15 bases left between them. Germline CDR1 and CDR2: SGHVS and FQNEAQ. The CDR3 is 16 amino acids. The CDR3 region is CASSERRGYSNQPQHF. DNA for the CDR3: TGTGCCAGCAGTGAAAGGCGAGGGTATAGCAATCAGCCCCAGCATTTT.

V gene TRBV4-1 combines with J gene TRBJ2-2, with D hard to call. The CDR3 sequence is 15 residues long. Germline values: CDR1 MGHRA, CDR2 YSYEKL. V was trimmed by 1 base and J by 0 bases, leaving 6 bases between them. CDR3 sequence reads: CASSQAPANTGELFF. The CDR3 DNA reads TGCGCCAGCAGCCAAGCGCCAGCGAACACCGGGGAGCTGTTTTTT.

This rearrangement joins TRBV9 to TRBJ1-2, with D possibly being TRBD1 (6 bases). Trimming left V 4 bases short and J 3 bases short, with 10 bases between. CDR1 and CDR2 (germline): SGDLS, YYNGEE. The CDR3 has 13 residues. The DNA of the CDR3 is TGTGCCAGCAGCCAAAGACAGGACTATGGCTACACCTTC. Protein sequence: CASSQRQDYGYTF.

The CDR3: CASSLGVQGDSNQPQHF. Here the CDR3 DNA reads TGTGCCAGCAGCTTAGGAGTACAGGGGGATAGCAATCAGCCCCAGCATTTT. The chain carries TRBV11-2 and TRBJ1-5; TRBD1 agrees at 8 bases. Germline assignment: CDR1 SGHAT and CDR2 FQNNGV. J was trimmed by 0 bases and V by 1 base; bases with no gene match: 5. There are 17 residues in the CDR3.

The chain carries TRBV7-2 and TRBJ2-2; a weak D match, TRBD2 (5 bases). CDR1 is SGHTA and CDR2 is FQGNSA in the germline V gene. V was shortened by 5 bases and J by 6 bases, with 13 bases between the two germline ends. This CDR3 comprises 14 residues. CDR3 region: CASSPLAFSGELFF. DNA of the CDR3: TGTGCCAGCAGCCCTCTAGCTTTTTCCGGGGAGCTGTTTTTT.

This clone was seen more than once but under ten times. The chain combines TRBV15 with TRBJ2-7; unclear D gene. The CDR3 covers 13 residues. Trimming stripped 5 bases from V and 0 bases from J, with 8 bases between. From germline, CDR1 is LNHNV and CDR2 YYDKDF (reference sequence). CDR3 amino acids: CATSPASSYEQYF. In nucleotides, the CDR3 is TGTGCCACCAGCCCCGCGAGCTCCTACGAGCAGTACTTC.

The V call is TRBV10-1, the J call TRBJ2-3, with D possibly being TRBD2 (5 bases). Germline V gives CDR1 WNHNN, CDR2 SYGVQD (reference sequence). V was shortened by 5 bases and J by 2 bases, with 8 bases between the two germline ends. This CDR3 comprises 13 residues. This CDR3 reads CASSRADTDTQYF. In DNA form, the CDR3 reads TGCGCCAGCAGTCGAGCGGACACAGATACGCAGTATTTT.

The chain recombines TRBV5-6 with TRBJ1-1, with D possibly matching TRBD1 (6 bases). The CDR3 totals 15 residues. V dropped 4 bases and J dropped 1 base, with 14 bases sitting between them. Per germline, CDR1 SGHDT and CDR2 YYEEEE. The CDR3 here is CASSTMTGSNTEAFF. The CDR3 coding sequence is TGTGCCAGCAGCACCATGACAGGTTCGAACACTGAAGCTTTCTTT.

The chain carries TRBV27 and TRBJ2-7, with TRBD1 identical over 9 bases. This CDR3 comprises 13 residues. The V gene's germline CDR1 is MNHEY and CDR2 SMNVEV (reference sequence). With V trimmed by 3 bases and J by 7 bases, 4 bases remained unmatched. DNA for the CDR3: TGTGCCAGCAGTTTCGTGACAGGGGGAGAGCAGTACTTC. This translates into CASSFVTGGEQYF.

This clone was seen only once. The chain is built from TRBV29-1 and TRBJ1-1; 7 positions agree with TRBD1. The CDR3 has 13 amino acids. In germline, CDR1 is SQVTM, CDR2 ANQGSEA. V lost 4 bases, J lost 4 bases, and 6 bases stayed unmatched. CDR3 DNA sequence: TGCAGCGTTGGGGACAGACGGGGCACTGAAGCTTTCTTT. Translated: CSVGDRRGTEAFF.

CDR3 in DNA: TGTGCCAGCAGCTTGGGGACTAGCGGGGGGTGGAGCGAGACCCAGTACTTC. Amino acids: CASSLGTSGGWSETQYF. The chain combines TRBV11-2 with TRBJ2-5, with TRBD2 matching 15 bases. Germline V CDR1 and CDR2: SGHAT, FQNNGV. CDR3 length: 17 amino acids. J gave up 5 bases and V 3 bases, and 7 bases lay outside the gene matches. The entire variable domain, with the rest obtained from reference TRBV11-2 and TRBJ2-5, is as follows: EAGVAQSPRYKIIEKRQSVAFWCNPISGHATLYWYQQILGQGPKLLIQFQNNGVVDDSQLPKDRFSAERLKGVDSTLKIQPAKLEDSAVYLCASSLGTSGGWSETQYFGPGTRLLVL.

This rearrangement joins TRBV19 to TRBJ2-1; tentative D call: TRBD1 (5 bases). The V gene lost 3 bases and the J gene lost 4 bases, with 10 bases spanning the gap. The CDR3 has 14 residues. The germline V gene has CDR1 LNHDA and CDR2 SQIVND (reference sequence). The CDR3 DNA reads TGTGCCAGTAGTATCACGGACACTTACAATGAGCAGTTCTTC. It specifies CASSITDTYNEQFF.

The chain is built from TRBV29-1 and TRBJ2-7; D is possibly TRBD1 (5 bases). Germline lookup yields CDR1 SQVTM and CDR2 ANQGSEA. The ends were cut back, 4 bases at V and 4 bases at J, with 17 bases in the middle. The CDR3 is 14 amino acids. The CDR3 nucleotides are TGCAGCGTTGGGGTGGCAGGGTCAGAATACGAGCAGTACTTC. Translating gives CSVGVAGSEYEQYF.

The chain is built from TRBV4-3 and TRBJ1-2; a weak D match, TRBD1 (5 bases). Germline CDR1 is LGHNA and CDR2 is YSLEER. The CDR3 has 12 amino acids. Trimming took 4 bases from V and 8 from J, leaving 11 bases between them. The CDR3 region has the DNA TGCGCCAGCAGCCCGGGGGGTTGGGGCTACACCTTC. This encodes CASSPGGWGYTF.

The chain links TRBV6-5 to TRBJ2-3; 9 positions agree with TRBD2. After removal of 6 bases from V and 2 bases from J, the junction contained 6 bases not matched to a gene. Germline assignment: CDR1 MNHEY and CDR2 SVGAGI. The CDR3 sequence is 15 residues long. The CDR3 reads CASRISGGLTDTQYF. CDR3 sequence (DNA): TGTGCCAGCAGGATTAGCGGGGGACTCACAGATACGCAGTATTTT.

The rearrangement links TRBV13 to TRBJ2-1, with D possibly being TRBD2 (5 bases). V was cut by 3 bases and J by 2 bases, with 5 bases left in between. The CDR3 covers 13 residues. Germline lookup yields CDR1 PRHDT and CDR2 FYEKMQ (reference sequence). CDR3 DNA sequence: TGTGCCAGCAGCTTGGGAGCCTACAATGAGCAGTTCTTC. It codes for CASSLGAYNEQFF. The full variable domain, in which reference TRBV13 and TRBJ2-1 provide the parts outside the CDR3, is AAGVIQSPRHLIKEKRETATLKCYPIPRHDTVYWYQQGPGQDPQFLISFYEKMQSDKGSIPDRFSAQQFSDYHSELNMSSLELGDSALYFCASSLGAYNEQFFGPGTRLTVL.

The V gene is TRBV7-9, the J gene TRBJ2-2; D ambiguous. Germline V gene data show CDR1 as SEHNR and CDR2 as FQNEAQ (reference sequence). V was trimmed by 2 bases and J by 4 bases, leaving 8 bases between them. The CDR3 is 14 residues long. The CDR3 bases are TGTGCCAGCAGCTTACGTCAGGTCACCGGGGAGCTGTTTTTT. Protein product: CASSLRQVTGELFF.

The genes are TRBV7-2 and TRBJ2-3; 15 nucleotides agree with TRBD2. This CDR3 is 19 amino acids long. Germline V gene sequence: CDR1 SGHTA, CDR2 FQGNSA. Losses at the gene ends were 5 bases for V and 0 bases for J; bases not matched to a gene: 9. The CDR3 loop is CASSHGLAGGLGSTDTQYF. The DNA for the CDR3 is TGTGCCAGCAGCCACGGACTAGCGGGGGGGCTTGGAAGCACAGATACGCAGTATTTT.